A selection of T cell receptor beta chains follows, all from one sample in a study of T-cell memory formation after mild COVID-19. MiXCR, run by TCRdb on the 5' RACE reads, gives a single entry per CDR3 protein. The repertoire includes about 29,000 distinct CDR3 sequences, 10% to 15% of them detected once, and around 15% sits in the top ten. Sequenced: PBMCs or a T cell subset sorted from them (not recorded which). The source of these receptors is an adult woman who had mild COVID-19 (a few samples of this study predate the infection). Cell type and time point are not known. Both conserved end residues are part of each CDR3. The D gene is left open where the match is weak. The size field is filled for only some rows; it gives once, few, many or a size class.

CASSLASGGGTDTQYF	TGCGCCAGCAGCCTAGCGAGCGGGGGGGGCACAGATACGCAGTATTTT	TRBD2	TRBJ2-3	TRBV5-1	many
CATGLISGNTIYF	TGTGCCACTGGACTGATCTCTGGAAACACCATATATTTT	NA	TRBJ1-3	TRBV6-5	many
CATSDYQGAPYNEQFF	TGTGCCACCAGTGATTATCAGGGGGCACCCTACAATGAGCAGTTCTTC	TRBD1	TRBJ2-1	TRBV24-1	many
CASSRLAGGKTDTQYF	TGTGCCAGCAGCCGACTAGCGGGGGGGAAGACAGATACGCAGTATTTT	TRBD2	TRBJ2-3	TRBV3-1	many
CSASGTAITYEQYF	TGCAGTGCTAGTGGTACAGCGATCACGTACGAGCAGTACTTC	NA	TRBJ2-7	TRBV20-1	many
CASSLPKDRGSEQYF	TGTGCCAGCAGCTTACCAAAGGACAGGGGATCCGAGCAGTACTTC	TRBD1	TRBJ2-7	TRBV7-8	many
CSAPLKDEAFF	TGCAGTGCTCCCTTGAAGGACGAAGCTTTCTTT	NA	TRBJ1-1	TRBV20-1	many
CTSIAGRRSGANVLTF	TGCACCAGCATCGCAGGCAGGAGATCTGGGGCCAACGTCCTGACTTTC	NA	TRBJ2-6	TRBV1	few
CASSLIQGSGETQYF	TGTGCCAGCAGCTTGATCCAGGGTTCGGGAGAGACCCAGTACTTC	NA	TRBJ2-5	TRBV5-4	few
CASSPLTLTASSGNTIYF	TGTGCCAGCAGCCCCCTAACCCTGACGGCCAGCTCTGGAAACACCATATATTTT	NA	TRBJ1-3	TRBV3-1	many
CASSGTSGGPRTDTQYF	TGTGCCAGCAGTGGGACTAGCGGGGGGCCTCGAACAGATACGCAGTATTTT	TRBD2	TRBJ2-3	TRBV25-1	many
CASSQGGQGSSPLHF	TGTGCCAGCAGTCAGGGGGGACAGGGGAGTTCACCCCTCCACTTT	TRBD1	TRBJ1-6	TRBV27	many
CASSISVGTDTQYF	TGTGCCAGTAGTATAAGTGTGGGCACAGATACGCAGTATTTT	NA	TRBJ2-3	TRBV19	many
CASSQEGKGARAGSGNTIYF	TGCGCCAGCAGCCAAGAGGGCAAGGGGGCGCGAGCGGGCTCTGGAAACACCATATATTTT	TRBD1	TRBJ1-3	TRBV4-1	few
CASRGQGATEAFF	TGTGCCAGCAGGGGACAGGGAGCCACTGAAGCTTTCTTT	TRBD1	TRBJ1-1	TRBV12-3/TRBV12-4	many
CASRPQQTPFGGEQFF	TGTGCCAGCAGACCCCAACAGACGCCCTTCGGGGGGGAGCAGTTCTTC	TRBD2	TRBJ2-1	TRBV6-1	many
CSVGTGEGTEAFF	TGCAGCGTAGGGACAGGGGAAGGCACTGAAGCTTTCTTT	TRBD1	TRBJ1-1	TRBV29-1	many
CASSPGRGLSYGYTF	TGTGCCAGCAGCCCGGGCAGGGGGCTGAGCTATGGCTACACCTTC	TRBD1	TRBJ1-2	TRBV11-2	NA
CASSQELAGGTDTPYF	TGTGCCAGCAGCCAAGAACTAGCGGGGGGCACAGATACGCCGTATTTT	TRBD2	TRBJ2-3	TRBV4-2	NA
CATSRDSANQPQHF	TGTGCCACCAGCAGGGATTCGGCAAACCAGCCCCAGCATTTT	NA	TRBJ1-5	TRBV15	many
CASSLGTGRQPQHF	TGTGCCAGCAGCTTAGGGACAGGGCGTCAGCCCCAGCATTTT	TRBD1	TRBJ1-5	TRBV7-9	many
CASSPRADSYNEQFF	TGTGCCAGCTCACCACGAGCGGACTCCTACAATGAGCAGTTCTTC	NA	TRBJ2-1	TRBV18	many
CSVVYSTDLPFF	TGCAGCGTTGTGTACTCCACCGATTTACCGTTCTTC	NA	TRBJ2-1	TRBV29-1	many
CASTARGADGYTF	TGTGCCAGCACCGCTCGGGGCGCGGATGGCTACACCTTC	NA	TRBJ1-2	TRBV5-4	many
CASLAGGDSNTGELFF	TGCGCCAGTCTAGCGGGGGGCGACTCGAACACCGGGGAGCTGTTTTTT	TRBD2	TRBJ2-2	TRBV5-1	many
CASSPLQGPGLVRDTQYF	TGTGCCAGCTCGCCACTCCAGGGTCCGGGCCTAGTTAGAGATACGCAGTATTTT	NA	TRBJ2-3	TRBV18	many
CASSIVYNEQFF	TGTGCCAGTAGTATAGTATACAATGAGCAGTTCTTC	NA	TRBJ2-1	TRBV19	few
CASSQSGVGEGRPRNTEAFF	TGCGCCAGCAGTCAATCCGGAGTTGGTGAGGGAAGGCCTCGGAACACTGAAGCTTTCTTT	NA	TRBJ1-1	TRBV23-1	many
CASSYPQRSGEQFF	TGTGCCAGCAGTTACCCCCAACGGAGCGGTGAGCAGTTCTTC	NA	TRBJ2-1	TRBV6-6	many
CASSPPGTNIQYF	TGTGCCAGCTCACCACCAGGGACAAACATTCAGTACTTC	NA	TRBJ2-4	TRBV18	many
CASSHTGTGSGYTEAFF	TGTGCCAGCAGCCATACCGGGACAGGCAGCGGCTACACTGAAGCTTTCTTT	TRBD1	TRBJ1-1	TRBV12-3/TRBV12-4	NA
CASSESLADLEGETQYF	TGCGCCAGCAGCGAGAGCCTAGCGGACCTGGAGGGAGAGACCCAGTACTTC	TRBD2	TRBJ2-5	TRBV4-3	once
CASSSGQGFSYEQYF	TGTGCCAGCAGCTCCGGACAGGGATTTTCCTACGAGCAGTACTTC	TRBD1	TRBJ2-7	TRBV11-2	few
CASSRLTGQNTEAFF	TGTGCCAGCAGCCGATTGACAGGCCAGAACACTGAAGCTTTCTTT	NA	TRBJ1-1	TRBV14	many
CASSPGTSGSPTSYEQYF	TGTGCCAGCAGCCCAGGGACTAGCGGGAGCCCCACATCCTACGAGCAGTACTTC	TRBD2	TRBJ2-7	TRBV9	many
CSVGGADTDTQYF	TGCAGCGTTGGGGGGGCAGACACAGATACGCAGTATTTT	NA	TRBJ2-3	TRBV29-1	many
CASSPGPYNEQFF	TGTGCCAGCAGCCCCGGCCCCTACAATGAGCAGTTCTTC	NA	TRBJ2-1	TRBV7-3	many
CASSLVIALSSYEQYF	TGTGCCAGCAGCTTAGTTATAGCATTAAGCTCCTACGAGCAGTACTTC	NA	TRBJ2-7	TRBV7-2	many
CASSLRRSSGNTIYF	TGTGCCAGCAGCTTGCGGCGGTCCTCTGGAAACACCATATATTTT	NA	TRBJ1-3	TRBV7-2	many
CSAKWGGRDTEAFF	TGCAGTGCCAAGTGGGGGGGCAGGGACACTGAAGCTTTCTTT	NA	TRBJ1-1	TRBV20-1	many
CASSLEAQGGTEAFF	TGTGCCAGCAGCTTAGAGGCGCAGGGCGGCACTGAAGCTTTCTTT	NA	TRBJ1-1	TRBV7-2	many
CASSVGSVVGNTIYF	TGTGCCAGCAGCGTAGGATCCGTGGTTGGAAACACCATATATTTT	NA	TRBJ1-3	TRBV9	many
CAISESPDSVGYTF	TGTGCCATCAGTGAGTCTCCGGACAGCGTTGGCTACACCTTC	NA	TRBJ1-2	TRBV10-3	many
CASSNNRDSDGYTF	TGTGCCAGCAGCAACAACCGGGACAGCGATGGCTACACCTTC	TRBD1	TRBJ1-2	TRBV6-2/TRBV6-3	many
CATSRTSQPQHF	TGTGCCACCAGCCGGACGTCTCAGCCCCAGCATTTT	NA	TRBJ1-5	TRBV15	many
CASRTRVISTDTQYF	TGTGCCAGCAGGACGAGGGTGATCAGCACAGATACGCAGTATTTT	NA	TRBJ2-3	TRBV21-1	many
CSARDLERPIDTQYF	TGCAGTGCTAGAGATCTGGAGCGGCCAATAGATACGCAGTATTTT	NA	TRBJ2-3	TRBV20-1	many
CASSSHTSGANVLTF	TGCGCCAGCAGCTCCCACACATCTGGGGCCAACGTCCTGACTTTC	NA	TRBJ2-6	TRBV4-3	many
CASSVGMRLSSPLHF	TGTGCCAGCAGCGTAGGTATGAGGTTGTCTTCACCCCTCCACTTT	NA	TRBJ1-6	TRBV9	many